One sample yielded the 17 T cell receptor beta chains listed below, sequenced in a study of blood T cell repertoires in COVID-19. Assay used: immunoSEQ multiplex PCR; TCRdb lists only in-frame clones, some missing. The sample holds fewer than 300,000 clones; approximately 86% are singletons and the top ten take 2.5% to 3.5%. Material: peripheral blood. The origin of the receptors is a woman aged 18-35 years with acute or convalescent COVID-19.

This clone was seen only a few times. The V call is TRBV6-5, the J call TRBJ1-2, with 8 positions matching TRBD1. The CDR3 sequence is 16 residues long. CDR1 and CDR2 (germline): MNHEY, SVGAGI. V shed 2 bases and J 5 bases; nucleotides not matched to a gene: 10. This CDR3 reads CASSYGRGLGGYGYTF. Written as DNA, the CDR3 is TGTGCCAGCAGTTACGGCAGGGGGCTAGGCGGGTATGGCTACACCTTC.

The CDR3 spells CASSDLSGIDTGELFF. DNA for the CDR3: TGCGCCAGCAGTGATCTCAGCGGGATTGACACCGGGGAGCTGTTTTTT. This chain joins TRBV10-2 and TRBJ2-2, with 7 bases lining up with TRBD2. This CDR3 has 16 residues. Germline lookup yields CDR1 WSHSY and CDR2 SAAADI. V trimming: 3 bases; J trimming: 3 bases; junction bases outside the gene matches: 7.

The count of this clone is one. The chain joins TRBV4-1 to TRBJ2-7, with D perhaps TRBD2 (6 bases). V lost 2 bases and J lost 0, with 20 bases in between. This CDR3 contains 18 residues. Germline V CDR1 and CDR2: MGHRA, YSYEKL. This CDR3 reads CASSQQPDGGPSSYEQYF. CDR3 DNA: TGCGCCAGCAGCCAACAGCCCGACGGGGGACCCAGCTCCTACGAGCAGTACTTC.

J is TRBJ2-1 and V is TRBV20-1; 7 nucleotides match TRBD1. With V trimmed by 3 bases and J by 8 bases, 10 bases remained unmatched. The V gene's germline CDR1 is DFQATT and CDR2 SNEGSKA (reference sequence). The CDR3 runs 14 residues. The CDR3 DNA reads TGCAGTGCTAGTAACAGTCCAGGGGGAGATGAGCAGTTCTTC. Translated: CSASNSPGGDEQFF.

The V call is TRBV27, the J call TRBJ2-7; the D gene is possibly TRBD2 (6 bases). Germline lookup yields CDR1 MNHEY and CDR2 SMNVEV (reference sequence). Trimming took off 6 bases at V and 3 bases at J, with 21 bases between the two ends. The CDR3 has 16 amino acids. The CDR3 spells CASRPQHGTYIYEQYF. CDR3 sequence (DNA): TGTGCCAGCAGACCTCAACACGGGACTTATATCTACGAGCAGTACTTC.

For the CDR3, the DNA is TGTGCCAGCTCACAAAGGACTAGCGCCCTGTCTGGGGCCAACGTCCTGACTTTC. Translation gives CASSQRTSALSGANVLTF. The rearrangement uses TRBV18 and TRBJ2-6, with TRBD2 identical over 9 bases. With V trimmed by 4 bases and J by 1 base, 8 bases remained unmatched. Germline V gives CDR1 KGHSH, CDR2 LQKENI. The CDR3 is made up of 18 amino acids.

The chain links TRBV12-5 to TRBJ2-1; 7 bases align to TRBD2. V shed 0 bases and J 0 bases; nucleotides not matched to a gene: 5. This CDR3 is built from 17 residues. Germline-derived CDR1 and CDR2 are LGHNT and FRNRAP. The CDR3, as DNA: TGTGCTAGTGGTTTGGTACCCCCGGGAGGCTCCTACAATGAGCAGTTCTTC. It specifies CASGLVPPGGSYNEQFF. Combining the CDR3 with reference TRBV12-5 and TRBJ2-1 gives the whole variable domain DARVTQTPRHKVTEMGQEVTMRCQPILGHNTVFWYRQTMMQGLELLAYFRNRAPLDDSGMPKDRFSAEMPDATLATLKIQPSEPRDSAVYFCASGLVPPGGSYNEQFFGPGTRLTVL.

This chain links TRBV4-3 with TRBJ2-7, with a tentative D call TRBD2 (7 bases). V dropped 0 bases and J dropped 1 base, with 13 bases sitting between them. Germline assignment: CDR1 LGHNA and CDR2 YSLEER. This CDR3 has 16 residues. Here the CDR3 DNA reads TGCGCCAGCAGCCAAGATCTTCGGGGGGCGTCCTACGAGCAGTACTTC. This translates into CASSQDLRGASYEQYF.

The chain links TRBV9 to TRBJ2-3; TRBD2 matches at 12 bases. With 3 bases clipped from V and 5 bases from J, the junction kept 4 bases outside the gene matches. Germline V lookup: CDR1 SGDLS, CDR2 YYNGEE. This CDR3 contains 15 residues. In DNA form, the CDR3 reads TGTGCCAGCAGCGGACGACTAGCGGGAGAAGATACGCAGTATTTT. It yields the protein CASSGRLAGEDTQYF.

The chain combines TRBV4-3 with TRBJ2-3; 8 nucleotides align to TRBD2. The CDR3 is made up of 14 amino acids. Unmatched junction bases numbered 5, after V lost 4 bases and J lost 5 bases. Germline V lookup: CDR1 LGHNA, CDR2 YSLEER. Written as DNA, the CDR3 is TGCGCCAGCAGCCCCCGGGAGGGCCAAGATACGCAGTATTTT. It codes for CASSPREGQDTQYF.

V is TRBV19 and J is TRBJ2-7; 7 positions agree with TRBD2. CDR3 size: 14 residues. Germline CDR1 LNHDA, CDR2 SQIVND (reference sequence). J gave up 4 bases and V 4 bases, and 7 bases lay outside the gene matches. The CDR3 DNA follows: TGTGCCAGTAGTACTGGACTAGGTTCGTACGAGCAGTACTTC. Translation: CASSTGLGSYEQYF.

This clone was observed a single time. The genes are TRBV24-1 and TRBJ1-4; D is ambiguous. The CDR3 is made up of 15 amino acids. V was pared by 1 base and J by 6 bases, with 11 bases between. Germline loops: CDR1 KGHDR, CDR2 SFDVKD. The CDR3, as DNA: TGTGCCACCAGTGATTTACGGGGAATCGATGAAAAACTGTTTTTT. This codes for CATSDLRGIDEKLFF.

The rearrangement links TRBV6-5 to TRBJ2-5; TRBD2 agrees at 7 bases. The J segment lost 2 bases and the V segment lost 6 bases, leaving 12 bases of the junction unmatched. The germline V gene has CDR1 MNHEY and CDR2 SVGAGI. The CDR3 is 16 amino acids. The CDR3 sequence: CASSYLAGRGQETQYF. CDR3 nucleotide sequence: TGTGCCAGCAGCTACCTGGCAGGGCGGGGGCAAGAGACCCAGTACTTC.

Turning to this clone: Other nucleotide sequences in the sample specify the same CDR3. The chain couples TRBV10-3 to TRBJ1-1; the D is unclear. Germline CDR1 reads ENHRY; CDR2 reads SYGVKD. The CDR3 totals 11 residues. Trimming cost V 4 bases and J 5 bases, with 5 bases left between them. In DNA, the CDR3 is TGTGCCATCAGTGGAGGGACTGAAGCTTTCTTT. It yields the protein CAISGGTEAFF.

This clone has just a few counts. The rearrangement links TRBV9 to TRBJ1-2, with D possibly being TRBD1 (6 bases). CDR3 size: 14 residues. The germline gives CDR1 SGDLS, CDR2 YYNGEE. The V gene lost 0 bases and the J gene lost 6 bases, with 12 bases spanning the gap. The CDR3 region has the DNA TGTGCCAGCAGCGTAGAGTACAGGGACAATGGCTACACCTTC. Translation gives CASSVEYRDNGYTF.

The CDR3 spells CASGQGGETQYF. The CDR3 region has the DNA TGTGCCAGCGGACAGGGGGGAGAGACCCAGTACTTC. The chain has TRBV9 and TRBJ2-5, with TRBD1 matching 10 bases. The CDR3 consists of 12 residues. The V segment lost 7 bases and the J segment 4 bases; nucleotides outside the gene matches: 1. The germline gives CDR1 SGDLS, CDR2 YYNGEE. The full variable domain, completed using reference TRBV9 and TRBJ2-5, is DSGVTQTPKHLITATGQRVTLRCSPRSGDLSVYWYQQSLDQGLQFLIQYYNGEERAKGNILERFSAQQFPDLHSELNLSSLELGDSALYFCASGQGGETQYFGPGTRLLVL.

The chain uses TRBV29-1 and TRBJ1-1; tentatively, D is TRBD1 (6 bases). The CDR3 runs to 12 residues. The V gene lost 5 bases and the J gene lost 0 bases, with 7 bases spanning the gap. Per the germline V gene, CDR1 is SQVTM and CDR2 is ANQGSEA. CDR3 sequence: CSVHRVNTEAFF. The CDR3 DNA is TGCAGCGTTCACAGGGTGAACACTGAAGCTTTCTTT.